This TCR beta chain was observed in a study of blood T cell repertoires in COVID-19 (dated by TCRdb to 2020 to 2021). Study-wide context: The collaborator samples originated in the United States, Italy and Spain and spanned the acute and convalescent phases of COVID-19. The prospective study material was composed of cDNA or gDNA derived from T cells, B-cell-depleted T cells, or PBMCs. The dataset comprised deeply sampled blood TCRbeta repertoires from subjects exposed to, actively infected with, or recovered from COVID-19. A freely available public database, intended as a resource for researchers studying the immune response to SARS-CoV-2, is where the repertoires were released. The samples were drawn from the first 160 participants of the ongoing ImmuneRACE study and from 950 to 1,500 subjects provided by 6 global collaborators. Nearly every sample came with metadata listing a de-identified subject ID, COVID-19 status, age in years and sex. Where HLA class I and class II types were available, the types were taken from metadata supplied by the sample provider, not from assay-based typing. The research as a whole found: How much clinical and demographic metadata was included differed by source and by participant, and the metadata was provided uncurated.

As to this clone: It has no known antigen specificity. The sample holds no much larger clone one base away, and base qualities are not on file.

The immunoSEQ Assay, a bias-controlled multiplex PCR, was used to amplify TCRbeta CDR3 regions from genomic DNA. The study's own analysis went as follows. The number of nucleated cells in each sample was estimated by amplification of reference gene primers within the assay. To quantify the absolute abundance of each unique TCRbeta CDR3 rearrangement, sequence reads were collapsed and filtered. Productive Simpson clonality was computed per sample as the square root of Simpson's diversity index over productive rearrangements. The table was pulled from immuneACCESS by TCRdb, which kept in-frame rearrangements only. Such tables lose some clones; where checked, under half of the loss comes from unresolved V genes, and the rest has no known cause. V, J and clone size derive from that table, while D and trimming were established from the DNA sequence. The table for this sample lists hundreds of thousands of clones; approximately 91% of them were counted only once. About 8% of the sample is held by the ten biggest clonotypes.

One collaborating source in Seattle enrolled patients while the patients were actively infected and followed the patients over time throughout the course of disease. Collaborating institutions collected whole blood in K2EDTA tubes following their own protocols. Collaborator samples were shipped for TCRbeta analysis as frozen whole blood, isolated PBMCs, or DNA extracted from either sample type. The sequenced material came from peripheral blood. This receptor was identified in a woman aged 50 to 60 with COVID-19, enrolled during active disease.

The CDR3 here reads CASSPLAGEYNEQFF. Here is the DNA: TGTGCCAGCAGCCCTCTAGCGGGGGAGTACAATGAGCAGTTCTTC. Here the chain combines TRBV7-7 and TRBJ2-1, with 10 bases in between that match TRBD2. Spanning cysteine to phenylalanine, the CDR3 consists of 15 amino acids. This entry keeps only the CDR3 DNA: 45 bases, framed from base 1. Trimmed from V: 5 bases; trimmed from J: 4 bases; junction bases lacking a gene match: 5. From a lookup of the germline V gene (reference sequence), CDR1 and CDR2 are SSHAT and FNYEAQ.